Shown below are 14 T cell receptor beta chains from a single sample sequenced in a study of blood T cell repertoires in COVID-19. Method: immunoSEQ multiplex PCR; TCRdb's copy keeps in-frame clones and lacks some. The table shows about 89,000 clones, with roughly 70% occurring only once. Sequenced input: peripheral blood. All receptors come from a woman at least 80 years old with acute or convalescent COVID-19.

In the case of this clone: This sample also contains other DNA sequences that code for the same CDR3. The chain couples TRBV5-1 to TRBJ2-7; D uncertain. CDR1 and CDR2 (germline): SGHRS, YFSETQ. CDR3 length: 14 residues. V gave up 4 bases and J gave up 1 base, with 12 bases separating them. CDR3 sequence (DNA): TGCGCCAGCAGCCTGGGTGGCGGTTCCTACGAGCAGTACTTC. Protein sequence: CASSLGGGSYEQYF.

V and J are TRBV10-3 and TRBJ1-4; 7 bases fit TRBD1. V gave up 4 bases and J gave up 4 bases; unmatched junction bases: 9. Germline CDR1 is ENHRY and CDR2 is SYGVKD. The CDR3 sequence is 16 residues long. This chain's CDR3 is CAISASTGALNEKLFF. The DNA of the CDR3 is TGTGCCATCAGTGCCAGCACAGGGGCGCTTAATGAAAAACTGTTTTTT.

This clone was detected a few times. The chain has TRBV30 and TRBJ2-7; 9 nucleotides line up with TRBD1. CDR3 size: 13 residues. V shed 4 bases, J shed 7 bases, and the junction held 8 bases outside the gene matches. Germline assignment: CDR1 GTSNPN and CDR2 SVGIG (reference sequence). The CDR3 sequence: CAWTHRGQGEQYF. CDR3 coding DNA: TGTGCCTGGACCCACAGGGGGCAGGGTGAGCAGTACTTC.

The chain has TRBV27 and TRBJ1-1; perhaps TRBD1 as D (5 bases). V lost 6 bases, J lost 4 bases, and 15 bases lay in between. Germline V gene lookup returns CDR1 MNHEY and CDR2 SMNVEV (reference sequence). The CDR3 is made up of 14 amino acids. CDR3 region: CASRGGARSTEAFF. DNA of the CDR3: TGTGCCAGCAGGGGTGGGGCTAGGAGCACTGAAGCTTTCTTT.

The chain recombines TRBV27 with TRBJ2-7, with TRBD1 matching over 7 bases. Germline CDR1 MNHEY, CDR2 SMNVEV (reference sequence). The J segment lost 4 bases and the V segment lost 2 bases, leaving 2 bases of the junction unmatched. This CDR3 contains 13 residues. The chain's CDR3 is CASSLDRAYEQYF. CDR3 nucleotide sequence: TGTGCCAGCAGTTTAGACAGGGCTTACGAGCAGTACTTC.

The V and J genes are TRBV2 and TRBJ2-7, with 9 positions matching TRBD1. This CDR3 contains 11 residues. The J segment lost 4 bases and the V segment lost 8 bases, leaving 0 bases of the junction unmatched. Germline lookup yields CDR1 SNHLY and CDR2 FYNNEI. The CDR3 is CASGQGYEQYF. CDR3 in DNA: TGTGCCAGCGGACAGGGGTACGAGCAGTACTTC.

The chain couples TRBV25-1 to TRBJ1-4, with 9 bases lining up with TRBD1. The CDR3 loop spans 16 amino acids. Germline loops: CDR1 MGHDK, CDR2 SYGVNS. V lost 3 bases to trimming and J lost 13 bases; unmatched junction nucleotides: 15. CDR3 sequence reads: CASSDRTGASLGGLFF. CDR3 nucleotide sequence: TGTGCCAGCAGTGACCGGACAGGGGCGAGCCTTGGTGGACTGTTTTTT.

This clone was observed a handful of times. The rearrangement links TRBV5-1 to TRBJ1-1; D uncertain. CDR3 size: 14 residues. V was clipped by 4 bases and J by 3 bases, with 13 bases between them. The germline CDR1 and CDR2 sequences are SGHRS and YFSETQ. The CDR3 sequence: CASSTDISYTEAFF. CDR3 bases: TGCGCCAGCAGCACTGACATCTCCTACACTGAAGCTTTCTTT.

The chain carries TRBV6-6 and TRBJ1-6, with D perhaps matching TRBD1 (5 bases). CDR1 is MNHNY and CDR2 is SVGAGI in the germline V gene (reference sequence). The CDR3 is 15 amino acids. V dropped 2 bases and J dropped 8 bases, with 13 bases sitting between them. CDR3 nucleotides: TGTGCCAGCAGTTACGGGCGGGGGGAGGATTCACCCCTCCACTTT. It is translated as CASSYGRGEDSPLHF.

This sequence joins TRBV7-6 and TRBJ1-1; 7 bases are a match to TRBD1. Trimming at V came to 4 bases and at J to 4 bases, leaving 15 bases not matched to a gene. The CDR3 runs to 17 residues. Germline CDR1 and CDR2: SGHVS and FNYEAQ. The CDR3 region is CASSSGDSLTASTEAFF. CDR3 DNA sequence: TGTGCCAGCAGCTCAGGGGACAGCTTAACGGCAAGCACTGAAGCTTTCTTT.

The rearrangement joins TRBV6-2 or TRBV6-3 to TRBJ2-5; D remains ambiguous. The V gene's germline CDR1 is MNHEY and CDR2 SVGEGT. This CDR3 spans 16 amino acids. Trimming took off 0 bases at V and 5 bases at J, with 16 bases between the two ends. As DNA, the CDR3 is TGTGCCAGCAGTTACTCTGTGGTCTCGGGTTGGGAGACCCAGTACTTC. This translates into CASSYSVVSGWETQYF.

The rearrangement joins TRBV19 to TRBJ1-1, with 9 bases lining up with TRBD1. Looked up from germline, CDR1 is LNHDA and CDR2 is SQIVND (reference sequence). CDR3 size: 17 residues. The V gene end was trimmed by 3 bases and the J gene end by 5 bases; junction bases not matched to a gene: 13. The CDR3 is CASSIGFRDRVGTEAFF. The CDR3 DNA is TGTGCCAGTAGTATTGGCTTCCGGGACAGGGTCGGGACTGAAGCTTTCTTT.

The chain employs TRBV29-1 and TRBJ2-3; 8 bases map to TRBD2. The CDR3 contains 15 residues. V was pared by 3 bases and J by 1 base, with 6 bases of the junction left unmatched. Germline CDR1 SQVTM, CDR2 ANQGSEA. CDR3 loop: CSVDSGSGGTDTQYF. The DNA of the CDR3 is TGCAGCGTTGATTCCGGTAGCGGGGGCACAGATACGCAGTATTTT.

The CDR3 coding sequence is TGCGCCAGCAGCTTCGCACAGCTAAGCACAGATACGCAGTATTTT. It yields the protein CASSFAQLSTDTQYF. The rearrangement joins TRBV5-1 to TRBJ2-3; D unclear. The length of the CDR3 is 15 residues. Trimming took 2 bases from V and 0 from J, leaving 10 bases between them. Germline V gene sequence: CDR1 SGHRS, CDR2 YFSETQ.